The 18 T cell receptor beta chains below come from one sample, sequenced in a study of shared clonotypes between healthy human individuals. Sequencing used immunoSEQ multiplex PCR; TCRdb keeps in-frame clones, though not all of them. The data hold some 700,000 clones, with 90% observed a single time. The sequencing input was memory CD8+ T cells from PBMCs. As for subset: CD45RO+ cells pooled with CCR7-negative TemRA cells. The receptor set was obtained from a man aged 18 to 30 in good health. Some clones in this sample may be carry-over from other donors' samples.

The chain employs TRBV7-9 and TRBJ2-2; 10 bases map to TRBD1. CDR3 length equals 16 residues. The germline V gene encodes CDR1 SEHNR and CDR2 FQNEAQ (reference sequence). J gave up 0 bases and V 4 bases, and 2 bases lay outside the gene matches. CDR3 nucleotides: TGTGCCAGCAGCTCGACAGGGGGCCCGAACACCGGGGAGCTGTTTTTT. It encodes CASSSTGGPNTGELFF.

This clone was counted a single time. This chain links TRBV11-2 with TRBJ2-4, with a weak D call TRBD2 (6 bases). CDR3 length: 16 amino acids. CDR1 and CDR2 from the germline V gene are SGHAT and FQNNGV. Trimming removed 1 base at V and 4 bases at J, with 14 bases between. Written as DNA, the CDR3 is TGTGCCAGCAGCTTAGCCCCAGAGACTAGGAAAAACATTCAGTACTTC. Its translation is CASSLAPETRKNIQYF.

J is TRBJ2-4 and V is TRBV18; D is possibly TRBD2 (6 bases). Trimming cost V 2 bases and J 1 base, with 18 bases left between them. Germline CDR1 is KGHSH and CDR2 is LQKENI. CDR3 length: 18 amino acids. Written as DNA, the CDR3 is TGTGCCAGCTCACCAGGGTCGGCGGGCGGGGCGGCCAAAAACATTCAGTACTTC. This gives the protein CASSPGSAGGAAKNIQYF.

This sequence joins TRBV5-1 and TRBJ2-5, with TRBD2 matching over 9 bases. CDR1 is SGHRS, CDR2 YFSETQ, per germline. CDR3 length equals 15 residues. J lost 0 bases, V lost 4 bases, and 4 bases had no gene match. The CDR3 sequence: CASSGLAGHQETQYF. The CDR3 DNA is TGCGCCAGCAGCGGTCTAGCGGGGCACCAAGAGACCCAGTACTTC.

The chain carries TRBV18 and TRBJ2-7; 13 bases map to TRBD2. CDR1 KGHSH and CDR2 LQKENI come from the germline V gene. V shed 3 bases, J shed 7 bases, and the junction held 15 bases outside the gene matches. This CDR3 has 18 amino acids. The CDR3 here is CASSPRAGTSGATGEQYF. The DNA for the CDR3 is TGTGCCAGCTCACCCCGCGCCGGGACTAGCGGGGCCACTGGTGAGCAGTACTTC.

On this clone: In the same sample, other DNA sequences code for this CDR3. J is TRBJ1-3 and V is TRBV28; a weak D match, TRBD1 (5 bases). Germline V gene lookup returns CDR1 MDHEN and CDR2 SYDVKM. V was trimmed by 6 bases and J by 2 bases, leaving 11 bases between them. The CDR3 contains 14 residues. The CDR3 sequence is CASSLRGAGNTIYF. The CDR3 DNA sequence: TGTGCCAGCAGCTTAAGGGGAGCTGGAAACACCATATATTTT.

This chain links TRBV28 with TRBJ1-4; 9 nucleotides agree with TRBD1. J was trimmed by 7 bases and V by 6 bases; bases with no gene match: 9. CDR3 length equals 15 residues. Per germline, CDR1 MDHEN and CDR2 SYDVKM. CDR3 protein: CASRPGTGKGEKLFF. CDR3 nucleotides: TGTGCCAGCAGGCCAGGGACAGGGAAAGGTGAAAAACTGTTTTTT.

The gene calls are TRBV7-2 and TRBJ1-1; D gene uncertain. The CDR3 length is 16 residues. The germline CDR1 and CDR2 sequences are SGHTA and FQGNSA. Between the trimmed V and J ends, which lost 5 bases and 0 bases, there was a span of 16 bases. The CDR3: CASSVRRVGLNTEAFF. The CDR3 DNA sequence: TGTGCCAGCAGCGTACGTCGTGTGGGTCTGAACACTGAAGCTTTCTTT.

This sequence joins TRBV15 and TRBJ2-7, with 7 bases fitting TRBD2. This CDR3 contains 13 residues. The V gene's germline CDR1 is LNHNV and CDR2 YYDKDF (reference sequence). Trimming took 4 bases from V and 5 from J; bases not matched to a gene: 5. CDR3 amino acids: CATSTREVNEQYF. CDR3 DNA sequence: TGTGCCACCAGCACACGGGAGGTAAACGAGCAGTACTTC.

The chain employs TRBV10-2 and TRBJ2-3; D is undetermined. The CDR3 length is 13 residues. The germline V gene encodes CDR1 WSHSY and CDR2 SAAADI. Deletions cut 2 bases from V and 2 bases from J, with 5 bases between. The DNA for the CDR3 is TGCGCCAGCAGTGAGCCCCCCACAGATACGCAGTATTTT. It yields the protein CASSEPPTDTQYF.

The chain recombines TRBV5-4 with TRBJ2-1, with TRBD1 identical over 7 bases. The V gene's germline CDR1 is SGHNT and CDR2 YYREEE (reference sequence). Trimming took 2 bases from V and 8 from J; bases not matched to a gene: 10. CDR3 size: 15 residues. The CDR3: CASSLPGQKTHEQFF. The CDR3 nucleotides are TGTGCCAGCAGCTTACCGGGACAGAAGACCCATGAGCAGTTCTTC.

This chain connects TRBV4-2 to TRBJ2-7; D might be TRBD1 (6 bases). Germline V gene lookup returns CDR1 LGHNA and CDR2 YNFKEQ. This CDR3 contains 18 residues. V was cut by 0 bases and J by 1 base, with 19 bases left in between. CDR3 DNA: TGTGCCAGCAGCCAAGACGGGCTCAAGGGGGACCTTTCCTACGAGCAGTACTTC. This encodes CASSQDGLKGDLSYEQYF.

V usage is TRBV7-9 and J usage is TRBJ2-4; no clear D. The CDR3 contains 15 residues. Germline CDR1 is SEHNR and CDR2 is FQNEAQ (reference sequence). V was clipped by 3 bases and J by 3 bases, with 12 bases between them. The CDR3: CASSFPPGNKNIQYF. The CDR3, as DNA: TGTGCCAGCAGCTTTCCTCCCGGCAACAAAAACATTCAGTACTTC.

The chain has TRBV4-3 and TRBJ2-7; D is perhaps TRBD2 (7 bases). V dropped 0 bases and J dropped 2 bases, with 11 bases sitting between them. This CDR3 spans 15 amino acids. Germline assignment: CDR1 LGHNA and CDR2 YSLEER. CDR3 protein: CASSQDLGGAYEQYF. DNA of the CDR3: TGCGCCAGCAGCCAAGATCTAGGGGGGGCCTACGAGCAGTACTTC.

The genes are TRBV7-9 and TRBJ1-2, with D unresolved. Trimming removed 1 base at V and 7 bases at J, with 7 bases between. This CDR3 spans 12 amino acids. Germline loops: CDR1 SEHNR, CDR2 FQNEAQ (reference sequence). CDR3 nucleotides: TGTGCCAGCAGCTTAGGCTTGGCTGGCTACACCTTC. Protein: CASSLGLAGYTF.

The CDR3 is CASSGTGMEFSYGYTF. In nucleotides, the CDR3 is TGTGCCAGCAGTGGAACAGGGATGGAGTTCAGCTATGGCTACACCTTC. The chain has TRBV25-1 and TRBJ1-2, with D perhaps TRBD1 (6 bases). The germline V and J ends were trimmed by 4 bases and 4 bases, with 19 bases remaining between them. The germline V gene encodes CDR1 MGHDK and CDR2 SYGVNS. This CDR3 contains 16 residues.

The chain has TRBV9 and TRBJ1-1; D gene unclear. V was trimmed by 4 bases and J by 0 bases, leaving 10 bases between them. This CDR3 region has 14 residues. CDR1 is SGDLS, CDR2 YYNGEE, per germline. The CDR3 spells CASSLDAMNTEAFF. The CDR3 bases are TGTGCCAGCAGCTTAGACGCCATGAACACTGAAGCTTTCTTT.

DNA for the CDR3: TGTGCCAGCAGCTTAGCCCTAGCCCGGCAAGAGACCCAGTACTTC. Translation gives CASSLALARQETQYF. The V and J genes are TRBV11-2 and TRBJ2-5; possible D gene TRBD2, 5 bases. The CDR3 contains 15 residues. Trimming shortened V by 1 base and J by 2 bases, and 11 bases separated the two germline ends. The germline V gene has CDR1 SGHAT and CDR2 FQNNGV.